This TCR beta chain was sequenced during a study of blood T cell repertoires in COVID-19. In the study overall: Sites in the United States, Italy and Spain provided acute and convalescent COVID-19 samples. PBMCs, B-cell-depleted T cells, or T cells provided the cDNA or gDNA that made up the material.

Unmatched junction bases numbered 8, after V lost 3 bases and J lost 5 bases. Germline V gene sequence: CDR1 LGHDT, CDR2 YNNKEL (reference sequence). The CDR3 consists of 15 residues. The sample holds one count of this clone. TCRdb's table, derived via immunoSEQ multiplex PCR, lists solely in-frame clones and lacks some. Among about 170,000 clones, about 89% were seen once, and the ten largest hold roughly 3.4%. Material: peripheral blood. This rearrangement joins TRBV3-1 (or the pseudogene TRBV3-2) to TRBJ1-1, with 8 bases that match TRBD1. The TCR originated in a man between 65 and 79 years old with acute or convalescent COVID-19. CDR3 protein: CASSQDRVVRTEAFF. The CDR3 nucleotides are TGTGCCAGCAGCCAGGACAGGGTAGTTCGGACTGAAGCTTTCTTT.